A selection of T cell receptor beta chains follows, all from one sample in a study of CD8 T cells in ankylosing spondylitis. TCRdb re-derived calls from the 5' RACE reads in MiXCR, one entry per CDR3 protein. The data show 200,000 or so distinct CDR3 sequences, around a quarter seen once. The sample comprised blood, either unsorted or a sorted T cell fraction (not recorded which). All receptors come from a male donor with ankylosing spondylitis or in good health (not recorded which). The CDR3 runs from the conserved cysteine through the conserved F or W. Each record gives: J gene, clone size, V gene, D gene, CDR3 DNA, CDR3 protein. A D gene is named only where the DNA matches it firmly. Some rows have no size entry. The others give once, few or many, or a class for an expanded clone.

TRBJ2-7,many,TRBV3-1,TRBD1,TGTGCCAGCAGCCGACGGAGGTCAGGGGGAACGTACGAGCAGTACTTC,CASSRRRSGGTYEQYF
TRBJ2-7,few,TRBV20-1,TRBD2,TGCAGTGCAGTCGGACTAGCGGGAGGCTACGAGCAGTACTTC,CSAVGLAGGYEQYF
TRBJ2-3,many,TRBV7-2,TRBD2,TGTGCCAGCAGCCGACTAGCGGGAGGGGCAGATACGCAGTATTTT,CASSRLAGGADTQYF
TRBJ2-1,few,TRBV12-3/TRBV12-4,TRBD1,TGTGCCAGCAGTTTAGGGACAGGGGGCAGCAAGCAGTTCTTC,CASSLGTGGSKQFF
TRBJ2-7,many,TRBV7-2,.,TGTGCCAGCAGCTTAGGTCCTAGCGCCTCGATCTACGAGCAGTACTTC,CASSLGPSASIYEQYF
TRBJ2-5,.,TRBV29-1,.,TGCAGCGTTGCCCCCCAAGAGACCCAGTACTTC,CSVAPQETQYF
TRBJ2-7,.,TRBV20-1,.,TGCAGTGCTAGAGCAGTCTCCTACCACGAGCAGTACTTC,CSARAVSYHEQYF
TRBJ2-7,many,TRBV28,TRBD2,TGTGCCAGCATCCCCGGGACTAGCAGGTACGAGCAGTACTTC,CASIPGTSRYEQYF
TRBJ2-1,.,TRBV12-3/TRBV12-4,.,TGTGCCAGCAGCGGGACCTTGGGAGAGCAGTTCTTC,CASSGTLGEQFF
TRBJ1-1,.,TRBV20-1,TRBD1,TGCAGTGCTAGCGGACAGGGGGCTATTGGCACTGAAGCTTTCTTT,CSASGQGAIGTEAFF